The rows below give T cell receptor beta chains drawn from one sample of a study of shared clonotypes between healthy human individuals. Measured with immunoSEQ multiplex PCR; TCRdb has only the in-frame clones, and not every one. The sample holds about 2.1 million clones, 93% seen once. Material: naive CD8+ T cells from PBMCs. The receptors were gathered from a man younger than 30 in good health. Some clones in this sample may be carry-over from other donors' samples. Both conserved end residues are part of each CDR3. D genes are given only for firm matches. Size values are once, few and many counts, or a class for expanded clones, and some rows have none.

size,J,V,D,DNA,CDR3
-,TRBJ2-7,TRBV27,TRBD1,TGTGCCAGCAGGCTGACAGGGTCTGGCGAGCAGTACTTC,CASRLTGSGEQYF
-,TRBJ2-7,TRBV27,-,TGTGCCAGCAGTGTTCGCGGTGCAGTTTCCTACGAGCAGTACTTC,CASSVRGAVSYEQYF
-,TRBJ2-1,TRBV15,-,TGTGCCACCAGCGGACCCAGGGGCGAGCAGTTCTTC,CATSGPRGEQFF
-,TRBJ1-5,TRBV10-3,-,TGTGCCATCAGTGAGTTCAGGGGCAATCAGCCCCAGCATTTT,CAISEFRGNQPQHF
-,TRBJ2-7,TRBV27,-,TGTGCCAGCAGTTTAGGGAACGAGAAGTACTTC,CASSLGNEKYF
-,TRBJ2-3,TRBV7-9,TRBD2,TGTGCCAGCAGCTCGGGACTAGCGGGAGGGCCAAAGAGTCCGCAGTATTTT,CASSSGLAGGPKSPQYF
once,TRBJ2-7,TRBV10-3,-,TGTGCCATCAGTGAGTCTCACGGGAACTCCTACGAGCAGTACTTC,CAISESHGNSYEQYF
-,TRBJ2-2,TRBV5-6,-,TGTGCCAGCAGCTTAAGGAGGGGAGGAAGCACCGGGGAGCTGTTTTTT,CASSLRRGGSTGELFF
once,TRBJ2-3,TRBV6-1,-,TGTGCCAGCAGTGAAGGAGGGGAGAGAAGCACAGATACGCAGTATTTT,CASSEGGERSTDTQYF
-,TRBJ1-6,TRBV15,TRBD1,TGTGCCACCAGCGCGGACAGGGGTTCACCCCTCCACTTT,CATSADRGSPLHF
-,TRBJ2-1,TRBV5-4,TRBD1,TGTGCCAGCAGCTCGTCAATACCGGGACAGGGTCCTAATGAGCAGTTCTTC,CASSSSIPGQGPNEQFF
-,TRBJ2-3,TRBV6-5,-,TGTGCCAGCAGTTACAACTGGGACGGGACAGATACGCAGTATTTT,CASSYNWDGTDTQYF
once,TRBJ2-7,TRBV2,-,TGTGCCAGCAGCCCATCACGGGCCCGCAGGGTAGAGGACTACGAGCAGTACTTC,CASSPSRARRVEDYEQYF
once,TRBJ2-7,TRBV29-1,TRBD1,TGCAGCGTTTTGTGGACAGGGGCCTACGAGCAGTACTTC,CSVLWTGAYEQYF
-,TRBJ2-5,TRBV7-9,-,TGTGCCAGCAGCTCAGATCTCCAAGAGACCCAGTACTTC,CASSSDLQETQYF
-,TRBJ1-2,TRBV27,-,TGTGCCAGCAGCTTCTCTGGCAGGGGTTTCCTTAACTATGGCTACACCTTC,CASSFSGRGFLNYGYTF
-,TRBJ2-2,TRBV6-4,-,TGTGCCAGCAGTGAGGGCAGGGCCTCCGGGGAGCTGTTTTTT,CASSEGRASGELFF
-,TRBJ2-7,TRBV9,TRBD2,TGTGCCAGCAGCGTTAGCGGGGGGTCCTACGAGCAGTACTTC,CASSVSGGSYEQYF
-,TRBJ2-7,TRBV10-3,-,TGTGCCATCAGTGAGGGAGGGGACGTCCTCGAGCAGTACTTC,CAISEGGDVLEQYF
-,TRBJ1-2,TRBV19,-,TGTGCCAGTAGTATTGAGGAAGAGATCCCCTATGGCTACACCTTC,CASSIEEEIPYGYTF
-,TRBJ1-5,TRBV5-4,-,TGTGCCAGCAGCCAGAGGGGGAGCAATCAGCCCCAGCATTTT,CASSQRGSNQPQHF
-,TRBJ2-5,TRBV9,TRBD1,TGTGCCAGCAGCTCCCGGACAGGATCCGAAGAGACCCAGTACTTC,CASSSRTGSEETQYF
-,TRBJ2-7,TRBV4-1,-,TGCGCCAGCAGCCAAGATAGGTGGGTAGGCGAGCAGTACTTC,CASSQDRWVGEQYF
-,TRBJ1-5,TRBV4-3,-,TGCGCCAGCAGCCAAGATGGCACAGACAATCAGCCCCAGCATTTT,CASSQDGTDNQPQHF
-,TRBJ2-1,TRBV2,-,TGTGCCAGCAGTGGCCCAGCGGACAGAGAGTACAATGAGCAGTTCTTC,CASSGPADREYNEQFF
-,TRBJ2-7,TRBV15,-,TGTGCCACCAGCAGAGGTGCGGCAGCTTCCTACGAGCAGTACTTC,CATSRGAAASYEQYF
-,TRBJ1-1,TRBV27,-,TGTGCCAGCAGTTTAGGAGGAGGGGGTTATCCTGAAGCTTTCTTT,CASSLGGGGYPEAFF
-,TRBJ2-1,TRBV28,TRBD2,TGTGCCAGCAGTTTATGGACTAGCGGGATCTACAATGAGCAGTTCTTC,CASSLWTSGIYNEQFF
-,TRBJ2-3,TRBV7-3,TRBD2,TGTGCCAGCAGCCTACTAGCGGGTGGCACAGATACGCAGTATTTT,CASSLLAGGTDTQYF
-,TRBJ1-1,TRBV5-5,-,TGTGCCAGCAGCTTGCTGACCTTGAACACTGAAGCTTTCTTT,CASSLLTLNTEAFF
-,TRBJ2-2,TRBV19,TRBD2,TGTGCCAGTAGCGAACTAGCGGGAGGGCAAAGAGGAACCGGGGAGCTGTTTTTT,CASSELAGGQRGTGELFF
-,TRBJ2-3,TRBV6-5,-,TGTGCCAGCAGTTACTCCGTGAGGGATACGCAGTATTTT,CASSYSVRDTQYF
-,TRBJ2-3,TRBV15,TRBD2,TGTGCCACCAGCAGCACCCTTGAGGCTAGCGGGAGTGCTAGCACAGATACGCAGTATTTT,CATSSTLEASGSASTDTQYF
-,TRBJ2-7,TRBV27,-,TGTGCCAGCAGTGTCGGGGTGGAGCAGTACTTC,CASSVGVEQYF